The T cell receptor beta chain under discussion was sequenced for a study of shared clonotypes between healthy human individuals (dated by TCRdb to the early 2020s). Notes on the research overall: The cohort included a few men and a couple of women between 18 and 49 years of age. Leukapheresis yielded between about 0.85 and 10 billion PBMCs per donor. To estimate repertoire size and how much clonotype sharing occurs between individuals, the study deeply sequenced the blood TCR repertoires of five healthy adults. Libraries were prepared and TCR repertoires were sequenced by different laboratories using diverse techniques, in order to increase sequencing depth and limit assay-specific biases.

Using the deep immunoSEQ assay, TCR CDR3 regions were amplified from genomic DNA by multiplex PCR. Extracted genomic DNA from each cell subset was spread evenly across all wells of several immunoSEQ 96-well plates, with each plate serving as a replicate. For unsorted PBMC, about 300 ng genomic DNA, equal to tens of thousands of T cell genomes, was loaded into each replicate PCR. Ten immunoSEQ deep assay plates were used to sequence the unsorted PBMC genomic DNA. Purified libraries were quantified with a Qubit 3.0 fluorometer, sized on a Bioanalyzer 2100, and re-quantified with the KAPA Library Quantification kit. Every immunoSEQ 96-well plate was sequenced on a separate single-read 150-cycle Illumina NextSeq 550 flow cell. The authors processed their data as follows. The immunoSEQ output contained only junctional sequences without quality scores, so filtering could not match that applied to full-length reads. Sequences were annotated with PyIR, a Python wrapper for IgBLAST v1.9, and V/J genes and CDR3 were assigned using IMGT germline references. Reads were removed for weak V/J assignments (E-value above 1e-6), missing CDR3, stop codons, out-of-frame junctions, or ambiguous translated residues. A V3J clonotype was defined by an identical inferred V gene, J gene, and CDR3 amino acid sequence. Percentage overlap between repertoires was calculated by dividing the number of shared unique clonotypes by the size of the smaller repertoire. Three approaches were used to assess repertoire richness: RTK rarefaction, the Chao1 estimator, and Recon v2.1 estimates of unobserved clonotypes. In TCRdb, the immuneACCESS table is reduced to in-frame sequences with V and J assigned. These tables do not hold every clone; where another copy was compared, an unresolved V gene accounts for under half, and the others remain unexplained. For V, J and clone size, that table is used; D and trimming come from the DNA. Counted in this sample were roughly 450,000 clones; about four fifths of them appeared once. Over 10% of the sample is taken by the ten largest.

Comment on this clone: Its antigen is still unknown. One base away there is no much larger clone; base qualities are not given.

Findings and caveats that apply to the study as a whole: Sampling was restricted to blood, and TCR repertoires in tissues likely differ from the TCR repertoires found in blood. The small number of donors limited the genetic and exposure-history diversity represented. Based on pairwise subsampling, the degree of clonotype sharing among donors was expected to be affected by sequencing depth.

Donors were healthy HIV-negative adults with no recently reported acute infections or vaccinations. Every donor was a Caucasian adult residing in Nashville, Tennessee, USA. For unsorted samples, 75 million to 90 million PBMCs were counted, and genomic DNA was extracted using the QIAamp DNA Blood Mini kit. After blood collection by leukapheresis, PBMCs were isolated using Ficoll-Histopaque density gradient centrifugation and then cryopreserved in the vapor phase of liquid nitrogen. Spanning cysteine to phenylalanine, the CDR3 consists of 16 amino acids. Of all the DNA, just the CDR3 is kept, 48 bases in frame from base 1. V drops 1 base and J drops 0 bases, leaving 9 bases in between. Sequences SGHVS (CDR1) and FQNEAQ (CDR2) are obtained from the germline V gene.

The chain is made from TRBV7-8 and TRBJ2-2; TRBD2 is possibly the D segment (6 matching bases). The sequence came from a woman aged 40 to 50 in good health. Some clones in this sample may be carry-over from other donors' samples. Sequencing input: PBMCs. Here is the DNA: TGTGCCAGCAGCTTAGAGGGAGGAGCGAACACCGGGGAGCTGTTTTTT. This translates into CASSLEGGANTGELFF.